This TCR beta chain appears in the sequencing data of a study of blood T cell repertoires in COVID-19. V lost 0 bases to trimming and J lost 0 bases, with 8 bases between them. CDR3 length equals 15 residues. The germline V gene encodes CDR1 WNHNN and CDR2 SYGVQD (reference sequence). The table came from immunoSEQ multiplex PCR; TCRdb's copy has only in-frame clones and leaves some out. Here the sample spans 150,000 to 200,000 clones, around 81% being singletons. The V call is TRBV10-1, the J call TRBJ1-1; D ambiguous. The sample taken for sequencing was PBMCs or T cells enriched from blood (not recorded which). The origin of this receptor is a man aged 40-50 years who had recovered from COVID-19. The CDR3 loop reads CASSESIGLNTEAFF. The CDR3 DNA reads as TGCGCCAGCAGTGAGTCTATTGGCTTGAACACTGAAGCTTTCTTT.